This passage covers 24 T cell receptor beta chains from one sample sequenced in a study of identical twins. TCRdb fed the 5' RACE reads into MiXCR, producing one record per CDR3 protein. The table records about 890,000 distinct CDR3 sequences, roughly 12% of them present only once. This same sample was also part of a study on yellow fever vaccine responses in identical twins.

Sequencing was carried out using PBMCs. All receptors come from a woman aged 18-29 years in good health.

CDR3 in DNA: TGCGCCAGCAGCTTGGCCGGTCTAGCGGGTCCCTACGAGCAGTACTTC. Residues: CASSLAGLAGPYEQYF. This chain connects TRBV5-1 to TRBJ2-7; 8 bases are a match to TRBD2. CDR3 length: 16 amino acids. The germline CDR1 and CDR2 sequences are SGHRS and YFSETQ. Losses at the gene ends were 0 bases for V and 2 bases for J; bases not matched to a gene: 7. Drawing the rest from reference TRBV5-1 and TRBJ2-7, the complete variable domain is KAGVTQTPRYLIKTRGQQVTLSCSPISGHRSVSWYQQTPGQGLQFLFEYFSETQRNKGNFPGRFSGRQFSNSRSEMNVSTLELGDSALYLCASSLAGLAGPYEQYFGPGTRLTVT.

The V call is TRBV10-3, the J call TRBJ2-5; maybe TRBD1 (6 bases). Germline CDR1 ENHRY, CDR2 SYGVKD. V lost 7 bases and J lost 2, with 11 bases in between. The CDR3 length is 13 residues. In DNA, the CDR3 is TGTGCCATCACCCGGACAGAACAAGAGACCCAGTACTTC. It yields the protein CAITRTEQETQYF.

V and J are TRBV9 and TRBJ2-1; tentative D call: TRBD1 (5 bases). This CDR3 is built from 16 residues. Trimming left V 0 bases short and J 3 bases short, with 13 bases between. Looked up from germline, CDR1 is SGDLS and CDR2 is YYNGEE. DNA for the CDR3: TGTGCCAGCAGCGTAGCTGGGGCGCCTGGCTACAATGAGCAGTTCTTC. Amino acid sequence: CASSVAGAPGYNEQFF.

This clonotype was counted a few times. The J gene is TRBJ2-2, the V gene TRBV7-9, with a tentative D call TRBD2 (6 bases). V dropped 1 base and J dropped 3 bases, with 15 bases sitting between them. Per germline, CDR1 SEHNR and CDR2 FQNEAQ (reference sequence). The CDR3 has 17 residues. The CDR3 protein is CASSLEFLGTHTGELFF. CDR3 nucleotides: TGTGCCAGCAGCTTAGAGTTTTTAGGGACTCACACCGGGGAGCTGTTTTTT.

This clonotype has only a few counts. The chain has TRBV24-1 and TRBJ2-5; 7 bases line up with TRBD1. CDR1 is KGHDR, CDR2 SFDVKD, per germline. CDR3 length: 14 residues. The V and J ends lost 4 bases and 3 bases, in that order; junction bases with no gene match: 4. The CDR3 is CATSDRGQKETQYF. The CDR3 DNA follows: TGTGCCACCAGTGACCGGGGACAGAAAGAGACCCAGTACTTC.

The chain has TRBV20-1 and TRBJ2-1, with 7 bases aligning to TRBD2. Trimming took 0 bases from V and 0 from J; bases not matched to a gene: 2. The V gene's germline CDR1 is DFQATT and CDR2 SNEGSKA (reference sequence). The CDR3 sequence is 15 residues long. This CDR3 is CSAREAGSSYNEQFF. For the CDR3, the DNA is TGCAGTGCTAGAGAAGCGGGAAGCTCCTACAATGAGCAGTTCTTC.

The rearrangement joins TRBV27 to TRBJ2-5; 7 bases map to TRBD1. Trimming took 5 bases from V and 7 from J; bases not matched to a gene: 13. The CDR3 loop spans 15 amino acids. Germline lookup yields CDR1 MNHEY and CDR2 SMNVEV (reference sequence). CDR3 amino acids: CASSQGTARHRTQYF. In DNA, the CDR3 is TGTGCCAGCAGTCAAGGGACAGCTCGTCATCGGACCCAGTACTTC.

The rearrangement joins TRBV11-2 to TRBJ2-7, with 7 bases that match TRBD2. CDR3 length: 13 residues. J lost 2 bases, V lost 5 bases, and 3 bases had no gene match. Germline values: CDR1 SGHAT, CDR2 FQNNGV. The CDR3 spells CASSVGLAYEQYV. CDR3 in DNA: TGTGCCAGCAGCGTCGGACTAGCCTACGAGCAGTACGTC.

This clonotype occurred many times. This chain joins TRBV4-2 and TRBJ1-4; 10 nucleotides line up with TRBD1. CDR1 and CDR2 from the germline V gene are LGHNA and YNFKEQ. With V trimmed by 0 bases and J by 7 bases, 8 bases remained unmatched. This CDR3 has 17 amino acids. The CDR3 reads CASSQDPDRGHGEKLFF. CDR3 sequence (DNA): TGTGCCAGCAGCCAAGACCCAGACAGGGGGCATGGTGAAAAACTGTTTTTT.

Many counts were recorded for this clonotype. The rearrangement joins TRBV5-1 to TRBJ2-7; the match to TRBD2 covers 11 bases. The V gene end was trimmed by 4 bases and the J gene end by 3 bases; junction bases not matched to a gene: 6. The CDR3 has 15 amino acids. The germline CDR1 and CDR2 sequences are SGHRS and YFSETQ. The CDR3 loop is CASSLTSGSIYEQYF. For the CDR3, the DNA is TGCGCCAGCAGCCTTACTAGCGGGAGTATCTACGAGCAGTACTTC.

The chain combines TRBV19 with TRBJ2-1; D is perhaps TRBD2 (6 bases). Germline CDR1 reads LNHDA; CDR2 reads SQIVND (reference sequence). The CDR3 loop spans 13 amino acids. The V end was cut by 5 bases, the J end by 2 bases, with 7 bases between. CDR3 in DNA: TGTGCCAGTAGTCGGGAGACCTACAATGAGCAGTTCTTC. Translation: CASSRETYNEQFF.

This clonotype has more than one count but fewer than ten. This chain connects TRBV20-1 to TRBJ2-1; 8 nucleotides line up with TRBD2. V shed 0 bases and J 6 bases; nucleotides not matched to a gene: 13. Germline lookup yields CDR1 DFQATT and CDR2 SNEGSKA (reference sequence). This CDR3 spans 17 amino acids. The chain's CDR3 is CSARDPGGSGVLNEQFF. DNA for the CDR3: TGCAGTGCTAGAGATCCGGGGGGTAGCGGGGTCCTCAATGAGCAGTTCTTC.

The rearrangement joins TRBV20-1 to TRBJ2-1; the D call may be TRBD1 or TRBD2 (5 bases each). The CDR3 spans 14 residues. Trimming left V 6 bases short and J 7 bases short, with 19 bases between. Germline-derived CDR1 and CDR2 are DFQATT and SNEGSKA (reference sequence). Here the CDR3 DNA reads TGCAGTGCGGTCCCGGGGACCGCTGTGAATGAGCAGTTCTTC. This translates into CSAVPGTAVNEQFF.

In this sample, this clonotype turned up a few times. The CDR3 sequence is CASSSALVDTQYF. CDR3 coding DNA: TGCGCCAGCAGCTCTGCGTTGGTGGATACCCAGTACTTC. J is TRBJ2-5 and V is TRBV5-1; unclear D gene. V lost 3 bases and J lost 8, with 14 bases in between. CDR1 is SGHRS and CDR2 is YFSETQ in the germline V gene. The CDR3 contains 13 residues.

This sequence joins TRBV29-1 and TRBJ2-2, with TRBD1 as a possible D gene (5 bases). The germline V gene has CDR1 SQVTM and CDR2 ANQGSEA. V dropped 4 bases and J dropped 1 base, with 10 bases sitting between them. CDR3 length: 14 residues. CDR3 loop: CSVVGRGNTGELFF. Written as DNA, the CDR3 is TGCAGCGTTGTGGGTAGGGGGAACACCGGGGAGCTGTTTTTT.

This clonotype came up many times. The V and J genes are TRBV12-5 and TRBJ2-1; a possible D gene is TRBD2 (5 bases). Germline V gene sequence: CDR1 LGHNT, CDR2 FRNRAP. The CDR3 extends over 12 amino acids. V lost 6 bases to trimming and J lost 4 bases, with 7 bases between them. CDR3 DNA sequence: TGTGCTAGTGGCCGGGGATACAATGAGCAGTTCTTC. Residues: CASGRGYNEQFF.

This clonotype has just a few counts. The chain has TRBV6-5 and TRBJ1-1; TRBD1 is a possible D gene (5 bases). Trimming pared 0 bases from V and 5 bases from J, leaving 19 bases between. CDR3 length: 17 residues. Germline values: CDR1 MNHEY, CDR2 SVGAGI. CDR3: CASSYSKAGKAMTEAFF. The CDR3 nucleotides read TGTGCCAGCAGTTACTCGAAGGCAGGGAAAGCGATGACTGAAGCTTTCTTT.

This clonotype appeared a few times. J is TRBJ2-7 and V is TRBV10-3, with a weak D call TRBD1 (6 bases). CDR3 length: 14 residues. Germline V CDR1 and CDR2: ENHRY, SYGVKD. V lost 11 bases and J lost 0, with 17 bases in between. Here the CDR3 DNA reads TGTGCCGCTTCGGACAGCCTGAGCTCCTACGAGCAGTACGTC. Its translation is CAASDSLSSYEQYV.

The chain recombines TRBV5-5 with TRBJ1-2; TRBD1 agrees at 7 bases. The length of the CDR3 is 14 residues. Trimming removed 4 bases from V and 4 bases from J; junction bases left unmatched: 7. Germline CDR1 reads SGHKS; CDR2 reads YYEKEE (reference sequence). Written as DNA, the CDR3 is TGTGCCAGCAGCGGATCCCGGGACAGCTATGGCTACACCTTC. This gives the protein CASSGSRDSYGYTF.

The chain recombines TRBV7-9 with TRBJ1-4; TRBD1 is a possible D gene (6 bases). The CDR3 contains 14 residues. Germline CDR1 is SEHNR and CDR2 is FQNEAQ (reference sequence). Between the trimmed V and J ends, which lost 6 bases and 4 bases, there was a span of 12 bases. The CDR3 sequence: CASSSQQGNEKLFF. CDR3 coding DNA: TGTGCCAGCAGTTCGCAACAGGGTAATGAAAAACTGTTTTTT. Based on the CDR3 plus reference TRBV7-9 and TRBJ1-4, the full variable domain is DTGVSQNPRHKITKRGQNVTFRCDPISEHNRLYWYRQTLGQGPEFLTYFQNEAQLEKSRLLSDRFSAERPKGSFSTLEIQRTEQGDSAMYLCASSSQQGNEKLFFGSGTQLSVL.

A few counts support this clonotype. This chain uses TRBV20-1 with TRBJ1-1; the D is unclear. In germline, CDR1 is DFQATT, CDR2 SNEGSKA (reference sequence). V lost 2 bases, J lost 4 bases, and 14 bases lay in between. The length of the CDR3 is 14 residues. The CDR3, as DNA: TGCAGTGCTAGACTCCAGCACGGAACCACTGAAGCTTTCTTT. The encoded protein is CSARLQHGTTEAFF.

The V call is TRBV20-1, the J call TRBJ2-3, with D tentatively TRBD1 (6 bases). Trimming took 6 bases from V and 8 from J, leaving 12 bases between them. The CDR3 contains 11 residues. Germline V gene sequence: CDR1 DFQATT, CDR2 SNEGSKA (reference sequence). CDR3 region: CSATTGSTQYF. The CDR3 nucleotides are TGCAGTGCCACAACAGGGAGTACGCAGTATTTT.

This clonotype was counted only a few times. V and J are TRBV5-1 and TRBJ2-2; D is ambiguous. CDR1 SGHRS and CDR2 YFSETQ come from the germline V gene. The CDR3 contains 13 residues. Deletions cut 2 bases from V and 5 bases from J, with 7 bases between. The CDR3 DNA reads as TGCGCCAGCAGCTTTCGGATGACCGGGGAGCTGTTTTTT. Amino acids: CASSFRMTGELFF.

This clonotype has just a few counts. This sequence may be a read error, since a much larger clone differs from it by one base. The chain has TRBV11-2 and TRBJ2-2, with TRBD1 matching over 10 bases. Germline assignment: CDR1 SGHAT and CDR2 FQNNGV. Trimming removed 5 bases from V and 1 base from J; junction bases left unmatched: 1. This CDR3 comprises 15 residues. The CDR3 spells CASSRTGGNTGELFF. As DNA, the CDR3 is TGTGCCAGCAGCCGGACAGGGGGGAACACCGGGGAGCTGTTTTTT.